Listed below are T cell receptor beta chains from one sample, sequenced in a study of blood T cells in healthy people across ages. TCRdb processed the 5' RACE reads anew with MiXCR; each CDR3 protein has one entry. The sample shows over a million distinct CDR3 sequences, 35% to 55% of them seen only once. The sequenced sample consisted of blood. The receptors originated from a woman in her sixties in good health. CDR3s include the opening cysteine and the closing phenylalanine or tryptophan. The D gene is left open where the match is weak. Size is stated for part of the rows, as once, few or many counts, or as a class when the clone is expanded.

cdr3_length	v_call	clone_size	d_call	j_call	cdr3_aa	cdr3_nt
12	TRBV29-1	few	NA	TRBJ1-2	CSGFDGTYGYTF	TGCAGCGGATTCGACGGAACCTATGGCTACACCTTC
15	TRBV12-3/TRBV12-4	NA	NA	TRBJ2-3	CASSPRGRSTDTQYF	TGTGCCAGCAGTCCACGGGGCCGAAGCACAGATACGCAGTATTTT
14	TRBV27	few	NA	TRBJ1-2	CASSLGVANYGYTF	TGTGCCAGCAGCCTGGGAGTAGCTAACTATGGCTACACCTTC
14	TRBV9	NA	NA	TRBJ1-1	CASSVDMGNTEAFF	TGTGCCAGCAGCGTAGATATGGGGAACACTGAAGCTTTCTTT
14	TRBV10-3	few	NA	TRBJ2-3	CASGRGTSTDTQYF	TGTGCCAGCGGGCGAGGGACTAGCACAGATACGCAGTATTTT
13	TRBV2	NA	NA	TRBJ2-7	CARSGHRADEQYF	TGTGCCAGATCGGGTCACCGAGCGGACGAGCAGTACTTC
16	TRBV12-3/TRBV12-4	NA	TRBD2	TRBJ2-7	CASTSPGLAGGNEQYF	TGTGCCAGCACATCACCGGGACTAGCGGGAGGAAATGAGCAGTACTTC
12	TRBV10-2	NA	NA	TRBJ2-7	CASSALYNEQYF	TGCGCCAGCAGTGCCTTATACAATGAGCAGTACTTC
13	TRBV2	once	NA	TRBJ1-5	CASSLGGQQPQHF	TGTGCCAGCAGTTTGGGGGGCCAGCAGCCCCAGCATTTT
13	TRBV29-1	few	NA	TRBJ2-7	CSVEDGQFNEQYF	TGCAGCGTTGAAGACGGGCAATTCAACGAGCAGTACTTC
14	TRBV20-1	NA	NA	TRBJ2-7	CSARGRESSYEQYF	TGCAGTGCTAGAGGCAGGGAGAGCTCCTACGAGCAGTACTTC
15	TRBV7-9	NA	TRBD2	TRBJ2-3	CASRLAGSRRDTQYF	TGTGCCAGCAGACTAGCGGGCTCCCGAAGGGATACGCAGTATTTT
14	TRBV9	few	TRBD1	TRBJ2-5	CASSVRQGGETQYF	TGTGCCAGCAGCGTTAGACAGGGCGGAGAGACCCAGTACTTC
14	TRBV7-9	NA	TRBD2	TRBJ2-7	CASSGLAASYEQYF	TGTGCCAGCAGCGGACTAGCGGCATCCTACGAGCAGTACTTC
13	TRBV29-1	NA	NA	TRBJ2-7	CSVDERGLGEQYF	TGCAGCGTTGATGAACGGGGGCTTGGGGAGCAGTACTTC
15	TRBV15	few	NA	TRBJ2-7	CATSRSRQGLYEQYF	TGTGCCACCAGCAGATCCCGACAGGGACTATACGAGCAGTACTTC
15	TRBV5-6	NA	TRBD2	TRBJ2-4	CASSLEGQGGYIQYF	TGTGCCAGCAGCTTGGAGGGGCAGGGAGGGTACATTCAGTACTTC
12	TRBV15	NA	NA	TRBJ2-7	CATSRVAGEQYF	TGTGCCACCAGCAGAGTAGCAGGCGAGCAGTACTTC
12	TRBV28	NA	NA	TRBJ1-4	CASTGRREKLFF	TGTGCCAGCACAGGCCGAAGGGAAAAACTGTTTTTT
13	TRBV20-1	NA	NA	TRBJ1-6	CSASPLKNSPLHF	TGCAGTGCTAGTCCATTGAAGAATTCACCCCTCCACTTT
14	TRBV27	NA	NA	TRBJ2-7	CASGLGVSSYEQYF	TGTGCCAGCGGGTTAGGCGTAAGCTCCTACGAGCAGTACTTC
16	TRBV4-1	NA	NA	TRBJ2-3	CASSQVKGKNTDTQYF	TGCGCCAGCAGCCAAGTGAAGGGAAAGAACACAGATACGCAGTATTTT
15	TRBV5-1	once	NA	TRBJ2-7	CASSLTPGAVYEQYF	TGCGCCAGCAGCTTGACTCCGGGAGCGGTCTACGAGCAGTACTTC
17	TRBV7-9	NA	TRBD1	TRBJ2-5	CASSLALGQGSQETQYF	TGTGCCAGCAGCTTAGCCTTAGGACAGGGGTCCCAAGAGACCCAGTACTTC
15	TRBV7-8	few	NA	TRBJ2-1	CASSLRSNVLNEQFF	TGTGCCAGCAGCTTACGCTCCAACGTCCTCAATGAGCAGTTCTTC
13	TRBV27	NA	TRBD1	TRBJ1-1	CASSGGTAGEAFF	TGTGCCAGCAGTGGGGGGACAGCGGGTGAAGCTTTCTTT
12	TRBV6-5	once	NA	TRBJ2-1	CASSSYSDEQFF	TGTGCCAGCAGTTCATATTCGGATGAGCAGTTCTTC
16	TRBV5-5	NA	NA	TRBJ1-1	CASSLVGAGAITEAFF	TGTGCCAGCAGCTTGGTGGGTGCAGGGGCGATCACTGAAGCTTTCTTT
15	TRBV20-1	NA	TRBD1	TRBJ1-1	CSALPGQGVGSEAFF	TGCAGTGCCCTTCCGGGACAGGGTGTTGGTTCTGAAGCTTTCTTT
19	TRBV7-2	NA	TRBD2	TRBJ2-7	CASSRLAGGPGSSYNEQYF	TGTGCCAGCAGTAGACTAGCGGGAGGGCCGGGAAGCTCCTACAATGAGCAGTACTTC
21	TRBV9	NA	NA	TRBJ2-3	CASSARTQSGRRWPSTDTQYF	TGTGCCAGCAGCGCCCGGACCCAGTCGGGAAGGCGGTGGCCCAGCACAGATACGCAGTATTTT
16	TRBV7-2	NA	NA	TRBJ1-5	CASSLVGSYSNQPQHF	TGTGCCAGCAGCTTAGTTGGGAGTTATAGCAATCAGCCCCAGCATTTT
16	TRBV7-2	few	NA	TRBJ2-7	CASSQPRDASNYEQYF	TGTGCCAGCAGCCAGCCCCGGGACGCCTCGAACTACGAGCAGTACTTC
16	TRBV21-1	NA	NA	TRBJ1-6	CASSKYRRRLGSPLHF	TGTGCCAGCAGCAAATATAGACGCCGGTTGGGATCACCCCTCCACTTT
14	TRBV14	few	TRBD2	TRBJ2-3	CASSRDYSTDTQYF	TGTGCCAGCAGCCGGGACTACTCCACAGATACGCAGTATTTT